A selection of T cell receptor beta chains follows, all from one sample in a study of beta chain features in type 1 diabetes. Repertoires were generated with immunoSEQ multiplex PCR, while TCRdb's copy carries only in-frame clones and drops some. The table lists approximately 110,000 clones, approximately 39% of them singletons. Sequencing was performed on stem cell memory CD4+ T cells from blood. These receptors came from a woman between 18 and 30 years old in good health. Each CDR3 is given with its conserved first and last residue. Fields, in order: clone size, J gene, V gene, D gene, CDR3 DNA, CDR3 protein. The D gene is left open where the match is weak. Size is stated for part of the rows, as once, few or many counts, or as a class when the clone is expanded.

size: few; J: TRBJ1-3; V: TRBV28; D: .; DNA: TGTGCCAGCTTCCGGGGAAACACCATATATTTT; CDR3: CASFRGNTIYF
size: .; J: TRBJ2-1; V: TRBV5-1; D: .; DNA: TGCGCCAGCAGCTTGATTGCGGGGAGGGGGAAGGGGGCCTACAATGAGCAGTTCTTC; CDR3: CASSLIAGRGKGAYNEQFF
size: .; J: TRBJ2-3; V: TRBV7-2; D: .; DNA: TGTGCCAGCAGCCCTTGGGGGGGCTCCACAGATACGCAGTATTTT; CDR3: CASSPWGGSTDTQYF
size: few; J: TRBJ2-3; V: TRBV4-2; D: .; DNA: TGTGCCAGCAGCCAATTTGCCCGCGGTGAATCAGATACGCAGTATTTT; CDR3: CASSQFARGESDTQYF
size: few; J: TRBJ2-7; V: TRBV11-2; D: .; DNA: TGTGCCAGCAGCTTAGATCTAGGGACACATTACGAGCAGTACTTC; CDR3: CASSLDLGTHYEQYF
size: few; J: TRBJ2-7; V: TRBV15; D: .; DNA: TGTGCCACCAGCAGAGATTCCTCCGGACACTCCTACGAGCAGTACTTC; CDR3: CATSRDSSGHSYEQYF
size: .; J: TRBJ1-4; V: TRBV19; D: TRBD1; DNA: TGTGCCAGTCTCCCGACAGGGTGGATTGGAAAACTGTTTTTT; CDR3: CASLPTGWIGKLFF
size: .; J: TRBJ2-1; V: TRBV2; D: TRBD2; DNA: TGTGCCAGCAACCCTCAAGCGGGAGGGCCGGGTGAGCAGTTCTTC; CDR3: CASNPQAGGPGEQFF
size: .; J: TRBJ2-1; V: TRBV11-2; D: TRBD2; DNA: TGTGCCAGCAGCCCGCTAGCGGGCTCCTACAATGAGCAGTTCTTC; CDR3: CASSPLAGSYNEQFF
size: .; J: TRBJ1-5; V: TRBV6-6; D: .; DNA: TGTGCCAGCAGTCGACAGTTCAATCAGCCCCAGCATTTT; CDR3: CASSRQFNQPQHF
size: .; J: TRBJ2-1; V: TRBV5-4; D: TRBD2; DNA: TGTGCCAGCAGCTTAACCGGGACTAGCCATGAGCAGTTCTTC; CDR3: CASSLTGTSHEQFF
size: .; J: TRBJ1-1; V: TRBV4-2; D: .; DNA: TGTGCCAGCAGCCACGCACAGGGGAACACTGAAGCTTTCTTT; CDR3: CASSHAQGNTEAFF
size: .; J: TRBJ2-3; V: TRBV11-2; D: .; DNA: TGTGCCAGCAGCTTAGGTTCCGCGGGGAAGGCGGATACGCAGTATTTT; CDR3: CASSLGSAGKADTQYF
size: .; J: TRBJ1-5; V: TRBV29-1; D: TRBD1; DNA: TGCAGCGTTGGGACAGGGTTGAATCAGCCCCAGCATTTT; CDR3: CSVGTGLNQPQHF
size: .; J: TRBJ1-1; V: TRBV6-5; D: .; DNA: TGTGCCAGCAGTTGGGGCCGGCGCACTGAAGCTTTCTTT; CDR3: CASSWGRRTEAFF
size: .; J: TRBJ2-3; V: TRBV18; D: TRBD2; DNA: TGTGCCAGCTCACCACTGGGACTAGCGGGAGACACAGATACGCAGTATTTT; CDR3: CASSPLGLAGDTDTQYF
size: .; J: TRBJ2-1; V: TRBV28; D: TRBD2; DNA: TGTGCCAGCAGTTTTAGGCCTAGCGGGTTGGGAGAGCAGTTCTTC; CDR3: CASSFRPSGLGEQFF
size: .; J: TRBJ2-7; V: TRBV5-1; D: TRBD1; DNA: TGCGCCAGCTCCGGAGCAGGGGGCGACGAGCAGTACTTC; CDR3: CASSGAGGDEQYF
size: .; J: TRBJ2-7; V: TRBV6-5; D: .; DNA: TGTGCCAGCAGTTACTCGGCGGTGGCATGGGGCGTCGAGCAGTACTTC; CDR3: CASSYSAVAWGVEQYF
size: .; J: TRBJ2-5; V: TRBV11-2; D: .; DNA: TGTGCCAGCATCTGGGGGCCCGGGGAGACCCAGTACTTC; CDR3: CASIWGPGETQYF
size: .; J: TRBJ2-1; V: TRBV11-3; D: .; DNA: TGTGCCAGCAGTCCAGGGGAGCTCGGGAGGGAGCAGTTCTTC; CDR3: CASSPGELGREQFF
size: .; J: TRBJ2-1; V: TRBV5-1; D: .; DNA: TGCGCCAGCAGCTTAACCAGGGAGGCCCAGTTCTTC; CDR3: CASSLTREAQFF
size: few; J: TRBJ2-3; V: TRBV10-3; D: TRBD2; DNA: TGTGCCATCAGTGACGGGACTAGGCCTAGCACAGATACGCAGTATTTT; CDR3: CAISDGTRPSTDTQYF
size: .; J: TRBJ2-3; V: TRBV19; D: .; DNA: TGTGCCAGTAGTATAAGGGGGACAGATACGCAGTATTTT; CDR3: CASSIRGTDTQYF
size: few; J: TRBJ1-4; V: TRBV5-1; D: .; DNA: TGCGCCAGCAGCTTGGTTCCTTCGGATGAAAAACTGTTTTTT; CDR3: CASSLVPSDEKLFF
size: .; J: TRBJ2-7; V: TRBV29-1; D: .; DNA: TGCAGCGTACGACAGGTACCAACCTACGAGCAGTACTTC; CDR3: CSVRQVPTYEQYF
size: .; J: TRBJ2-1; V: TRBV19; D: TRBD2; DNA: TGTGCCAGTAGTATGCGTGCAGGGAGGACTAGCGGATCCTCCTACAATGAGCAGTTCTTC; CDR3: CASSMRAGRTSGSSYNEQFF
size: .; J: TRBJ2-3; V: TRBV29-1; D: TRBD2; DNA: TGCAGCGCAAGGACTAGCGGGACTAGCACAGATACGCAGTATTTT; CDR3: CSARTSGTSTDTQYF
size: few; J: TRBJ1-4; V: TRBV28; D: TRBD1; DNA: TGTGCCAGCACCTCCTACCCGGGACAGTTTAATGAAAAACTGTTTTTT; CDR3: CASTSYPGQFNEKLFF
size: .; J: TRBJ2-2; V: TRBV29-1; D: TRBD1; DNA: TGCAGCGTTCAGGGCAGGGGGACCGGGGAGCTGTTTTTT; CDR3: CSVQGRGTGELFF
size: .; J: TRBJ1-4; V: TRBV18; D: .; DNA: TGTGCCAGCTCCCCCGGTTCGGAACTGTTTTTT; CDR3: CASSPGSELFF
size: .; J: TRBJ2-1; V: TRBV5-1; D: .; DNA: TGCGCCAGCAGCTTGGCCCGGGAAAGGGACAATGAGCAGTTCTTC; CDR3: CASSLARERDNEQFF
size: .; J: TRBJ2-5; V: TRBV6-5; D: .; DNA: TGTGCCAGCCTCGGAGGGAAACAAGAGACCCAGTACTTC; CDR3: CASLGGKQETQYF
size: .; J: TRBJ1-4; V: TRBV19; D: .; DNA: TGTGCCAGTGGGAGCGGAGAACGAGTGGGTGAAAAACTGTTTTTT; CDR3: CASGSGERVGEKLFF
size: few; J: TRBJ2-1; V: TRBV29-1; D: TRBD1; DNA: TGCAGCGTGGACAGGGAATATGAGCAGTTCTTC; CDR3: CSVDREYEQFF
size: few; J: TRBJ2-1; V: TRBV7-2; D: .; DNA: .; CDR3: CASSSDYFGNEQFF
size: few; J: TRBJ1-2; V: TRBV5-4; D: TRBD1; DNA: TGTGCCAGCAGACATGGACAGGGAGGCGGCTACACCTTC; CDR3: CASRHGQGGGYTF
size: .; J: TRBJ2-5; V: TRBV7-2; D: TRBD2; DNA: TGTGCCAGCAGCAGGCAAGGGACTAGCGGGACAGAGACCCAGTACTTC; CDR3: CASSRQGTSGTETQYF
size: .; J: TRBJ2-7; V: TRBV28; D: .; DNA: TGTGCCAGCAGTTTATTGGGGCTGAACTACGAGCAGTACTTC; CDR3: CASSLLGLNYEQYF
size: once; J: TRBJ1-2; V: TRBV10-3; D: TRBD1; DNA: TGTGCCATCAAAAGGGGGCGAGGCTATGGCTACACCTTC; CDR3: CAIKRGRGYGYTF
size: .; J: TRBJ2-2; V: TRBV5-1; D: .; DNA: TGCGCCAGCAGCTTATCAGCGGCTAACACCGGGGAGCTGTTTTTT; CDR3: CASSLSAANTGELFF
size: .; J: TRBJ2-7; V: TRBV7-9; D: .; DNA: TGTGCCAGCAGCTTACTAGACAGAAACGAGCAGTACTTC; CDR3: CASSLLDRNEQYF
size: .; J: TRBJ2-1; V: TRBV7-9; D: TRBD2; DNA: TGTGCCAGCAGCTTACTAGCGGGAGGGACCTCCTACAATGAGCAGTTCTTC; CDR3: CASSLLAGGTSYNEQFF
size: .; J: TRBJ2-1; V: TRBV14; D: .; DNA: TGTGCCAGCAGCCAAGCACTACTAGCAATGAACAATGAGCAGTTCTTC; CDR3: CASSQALLAMNNEQFF
size: .; J: TRBJ2-7; V: TRBV27; D: .; DNA: TGTGCCAGCAGTTCGACATACTCCTACGAGCAGTACTTC; CDR3: CASSSTYSYEQYF
size: .; J: TRBJ1-2; V: TRBV5-1; D: .; DNA: TGCGCCAGCAGCTTTTCGAACTATGGCTACACCTTC; CDR3: CASSFSNYGYTF
size: .; J: TRBJ2-5; V: TRBV20-1; D: .; DNA: TGCAGTGCTACCGGGATTGACCAGTACTTC; CDR3: CSATGIDQYF
size: .; J: TRBJ2-1; V: TRBV4-3; D: .; DNA: TGCGCCAGCAGCCGCCCGGGTGAGCAGTTCTTC; CDR3: CASSRPGEQFF
size: .; J: TRBJ2-1; V: TRBV18; D: TRBD2; DNA: TGTGCCAGCTCACCATTAAGCGGGAGTGGTATTGAGCAGTTCTTC; CDR3: CASSPLSGSGIEQFF
size: .; J: TRBJ2-1; V: TRBV7-3; D: .; DNA: TGTGCCAGCAGCCCGGCGGCTAGAGGTGAGCAGTTCTTC; CDR3: CASSPAARGEQFF
size: .; J: TRBJ2-1; V: TRBV19; D: .; DNA: TGTGCCAGTAGTCTTAGCGTTTACGAGCAGTTCTTC; CDR3: CASSLSVYEQFF
size: .; J: TRBJ2-7; V: TRBV11-2; D: TRBD2; DNA: TGTGCCAGCAGCTGGGGAGCGGGACGTACCTACGAGCAGTACTTC; CDR3: CASSWGAGRTYEQYF
size: .; J: TRBJ1-4; V: TRBV7-9; D: TRBD1; DNA: TGTGCCAGCAGCTTCGGACAGGGGGGTGGTGAAAAACTGTTTTTT; CDR3: CASSFGQGGGEKLFF
size: .; J: TRBJ2-1; V: TRBV7-3; D: TRBD2; DNA: TGTGCCAGCAGCTTACAGGGGACTAGCGGGAGAAATGAGCAGTTCTTC; CDR3: CASSLQGTSGRNEQFF
size: .; J: TRBJ1-2; V: TRBV2; D: TRBD1; DNA: TGTGCCAGCAGTGGGACAGGGGTAACCTATGGCTACACCTTC; CDR3: CASSGTGVTYGYTF
size: .; J: TRBJ1-2; V: TRBV27; D: .; DNA: TGTGCCAGCAGTTTATCATCGGGGGTGTGGGGAGCCCCCCACACCTTC; CDR3: CASSLSSGVWGAPHTF
size: few; J: TRBJ2-2; V: TRBV6-4; D: .; DNA: TGTGCCAGCAGCCTTGGGGCAGCGAACACCGGGGAGCTGTTTTTT; CDR3: CASSLGAANTGELFF